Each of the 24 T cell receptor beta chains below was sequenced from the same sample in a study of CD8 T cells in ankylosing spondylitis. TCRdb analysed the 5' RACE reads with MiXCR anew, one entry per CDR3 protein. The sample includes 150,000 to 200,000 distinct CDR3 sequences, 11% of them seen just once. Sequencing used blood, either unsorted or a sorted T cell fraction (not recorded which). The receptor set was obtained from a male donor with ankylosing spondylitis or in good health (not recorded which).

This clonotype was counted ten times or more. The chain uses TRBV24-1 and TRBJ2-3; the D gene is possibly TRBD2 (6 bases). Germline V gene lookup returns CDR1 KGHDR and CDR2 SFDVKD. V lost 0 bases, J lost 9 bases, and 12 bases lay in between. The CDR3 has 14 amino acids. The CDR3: CATSDLGTLTTQYF. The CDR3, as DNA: TGTGCCACCAGTGATTTGGGGACTCTAACAACGCAGTATTTT.

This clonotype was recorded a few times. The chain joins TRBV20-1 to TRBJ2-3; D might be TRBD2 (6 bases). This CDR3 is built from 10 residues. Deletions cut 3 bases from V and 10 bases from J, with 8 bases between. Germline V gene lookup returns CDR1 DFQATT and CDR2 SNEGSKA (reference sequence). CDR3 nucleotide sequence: TGCAGTGCTAGGGGGGGAGCGCAGTATTTT. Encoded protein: CSARGGAQYF.

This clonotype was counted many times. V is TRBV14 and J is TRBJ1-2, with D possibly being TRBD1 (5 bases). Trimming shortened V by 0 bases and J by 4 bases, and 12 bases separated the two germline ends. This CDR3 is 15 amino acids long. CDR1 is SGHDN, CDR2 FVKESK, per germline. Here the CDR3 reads CASSQDGQGFYGYTF. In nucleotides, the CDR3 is TGTGCCAGCAGCCAAGATGGCCAGGGTTTCTATGGCTACACCTTC.

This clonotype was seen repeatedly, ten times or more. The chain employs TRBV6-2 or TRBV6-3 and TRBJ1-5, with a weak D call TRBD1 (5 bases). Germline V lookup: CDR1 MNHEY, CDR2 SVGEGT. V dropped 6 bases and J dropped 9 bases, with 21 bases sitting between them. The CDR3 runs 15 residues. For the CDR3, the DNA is TGTGCCAGCAGCGGTGCACCCTCATGGGGGGGGCCCCAGCATTTT. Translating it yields CASSGAPSWGGPQHF.

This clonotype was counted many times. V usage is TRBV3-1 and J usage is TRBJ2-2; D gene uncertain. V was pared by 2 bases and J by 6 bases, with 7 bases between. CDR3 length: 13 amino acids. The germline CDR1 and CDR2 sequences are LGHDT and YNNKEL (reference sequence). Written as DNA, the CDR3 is TGTGCCAGCAGCCAACTCGGTGCCGGGGAGCTGTTTTTT. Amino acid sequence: CASSQLGAGELFF.

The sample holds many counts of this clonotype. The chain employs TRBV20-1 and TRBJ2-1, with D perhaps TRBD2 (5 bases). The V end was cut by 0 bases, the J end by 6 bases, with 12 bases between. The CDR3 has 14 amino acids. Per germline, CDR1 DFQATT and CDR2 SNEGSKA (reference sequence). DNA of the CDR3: TGCAGTGCTAGAGATCAGCGGCGAGCCAATGAGCAGTTCTTC. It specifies CSARDQRRANEQFF.

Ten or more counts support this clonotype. The CDR3 coding sequence is TGTGCCAGCAGTTACTCGCAGGGGGCAGATACGCAGTATTTT. It translates to CASSYSQGADTQYF. The V and J genes are TRBV6-5 and TRBJ2-3, with 7 bases aligning to TRBD1. Germline V gives CDR1 MNHEY, CDR2 SVGAGI. V gave up 0 bases and J gave up 4 bases; unmatched junction bases: 1. The CDR3 covers 14 residues.

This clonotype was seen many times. CDR3 sequence: CASSLWGAETDTQYF. The CDR3 nucleotides are TGTGCCAGCAGCTTATGGGGGGCGGAGACAGATACGCAGTATTTT. This chain connects TRBV7-8 to TRBJ2-3; perhaps D is TRBD1 or TRBD2 (6 bases each). This CDR3 region has 15 residues. Trimming pared 2 bases from V and 3 bases from J, leaving 12 bases between. Germline V lookup: CDR1 SGHVS, CDR2 FQNEAQ.

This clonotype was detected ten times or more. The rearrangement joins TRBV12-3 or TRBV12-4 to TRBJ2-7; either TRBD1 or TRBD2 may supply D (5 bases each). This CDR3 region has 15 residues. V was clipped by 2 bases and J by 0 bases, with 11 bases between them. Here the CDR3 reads CASSLSGQFSYEQYF. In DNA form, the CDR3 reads TGTGCCAGCAGTTTATCGGGGCAGTTCTCCTACGAGCAGTACTTC.

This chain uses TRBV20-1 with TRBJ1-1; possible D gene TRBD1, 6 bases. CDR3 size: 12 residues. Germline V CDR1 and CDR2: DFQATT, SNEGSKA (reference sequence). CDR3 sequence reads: CKVGGGGTEAFF. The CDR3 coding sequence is TGCAAGGTGGGGGGCGGCGGCACTGAAGCTTTCTTT.

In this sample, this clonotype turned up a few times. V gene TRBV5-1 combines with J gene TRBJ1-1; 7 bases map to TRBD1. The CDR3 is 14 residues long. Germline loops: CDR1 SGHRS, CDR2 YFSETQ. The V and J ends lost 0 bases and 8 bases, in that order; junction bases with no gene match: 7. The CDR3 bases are TGCGCCAGCAGCTTGGGGCAGGGGGTGAGCGAAGCTTTCTTT. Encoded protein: CASSLGQGVSEAFF.

CDR3 DNA sequence: TGCGCCAGCAGCTCGGCCCCAGATTCACCCCTCCACTTT. It encodes CASSSAPDSPLHF. This chain uses TRBV5-1 with TRBJ1-6; D is unclear. Germline CDR1 SGHRS, CDR2 YFSETQ. Trimming shortened V by 3 bases and J by 8 bases, and 9 bases separated the two germline ends. CDR3 length: 13 residues.

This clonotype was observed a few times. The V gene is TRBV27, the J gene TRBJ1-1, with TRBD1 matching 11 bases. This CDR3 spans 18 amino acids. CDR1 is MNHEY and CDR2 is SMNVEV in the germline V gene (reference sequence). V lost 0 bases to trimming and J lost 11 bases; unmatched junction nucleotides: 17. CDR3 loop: CASSLSLTLLLGQGDAFF. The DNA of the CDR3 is TGTGCCAGCAGTTTATCCCTTACCCTCCTCCTGGGACAGGGGGATGCTTTCTTT.

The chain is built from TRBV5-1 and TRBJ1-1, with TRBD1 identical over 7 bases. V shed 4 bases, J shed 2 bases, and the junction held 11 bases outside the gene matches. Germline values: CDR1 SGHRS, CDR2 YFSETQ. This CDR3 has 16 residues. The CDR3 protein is CASSTEIQGPNTEAFF. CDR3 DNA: TGCGCCAGCAGCACGGAAATACAGGGGCCTAACACTGAAGCTTTCTTT.

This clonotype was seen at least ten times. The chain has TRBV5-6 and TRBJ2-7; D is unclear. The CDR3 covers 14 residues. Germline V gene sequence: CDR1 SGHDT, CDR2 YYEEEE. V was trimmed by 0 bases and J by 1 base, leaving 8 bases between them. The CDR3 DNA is TGTGCCAGCAGCTTGGAGGACGGATCCTACGAGCAGTACTTC. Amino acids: CASSLEDGSYEQYF.

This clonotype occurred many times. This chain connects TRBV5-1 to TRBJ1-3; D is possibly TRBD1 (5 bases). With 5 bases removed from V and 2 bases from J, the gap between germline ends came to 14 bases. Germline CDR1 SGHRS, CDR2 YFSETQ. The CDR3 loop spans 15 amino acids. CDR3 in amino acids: CASSSTGITGNTIYF. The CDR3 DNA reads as TGCGCCAGCAGTTCAACAGGTATCACTGGAAACACCATATATTTT.

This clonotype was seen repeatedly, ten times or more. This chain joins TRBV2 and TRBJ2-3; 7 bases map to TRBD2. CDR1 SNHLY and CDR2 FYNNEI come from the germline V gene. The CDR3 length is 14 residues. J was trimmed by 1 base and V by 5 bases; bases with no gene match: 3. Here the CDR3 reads CASSLAGGTDTQYF. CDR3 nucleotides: TGTGCCAGCAGTTTAGCGGGCGGCACAGATACGCAGTATTTT.

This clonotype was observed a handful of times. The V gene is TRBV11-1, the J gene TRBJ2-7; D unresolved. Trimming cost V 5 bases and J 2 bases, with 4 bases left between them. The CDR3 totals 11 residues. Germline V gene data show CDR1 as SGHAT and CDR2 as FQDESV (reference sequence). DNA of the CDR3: TGTGCCAGCAGCCGAGCCTACGAGCAGTACTTC. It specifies CASSRAYEQYF.

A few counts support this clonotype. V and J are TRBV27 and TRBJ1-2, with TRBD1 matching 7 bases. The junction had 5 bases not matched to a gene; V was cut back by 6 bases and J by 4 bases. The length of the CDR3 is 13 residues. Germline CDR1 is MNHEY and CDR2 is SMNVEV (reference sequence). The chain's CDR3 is CASRAQGGYGYTF. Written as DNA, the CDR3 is TGTGCCAGCAGGGCGCAGGGGGGCTATGGCTACACCTTC.

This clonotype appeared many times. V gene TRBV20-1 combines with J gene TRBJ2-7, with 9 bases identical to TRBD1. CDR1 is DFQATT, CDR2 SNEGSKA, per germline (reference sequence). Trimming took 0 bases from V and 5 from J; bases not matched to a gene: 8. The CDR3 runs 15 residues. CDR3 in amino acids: CSARDWTGDENEQYF. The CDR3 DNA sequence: TGCAGTGCTAGAGATTGGACAGGGGATGAGAACGAGCAGTACTTC.

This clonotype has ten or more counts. CDR3 sequence: CASSSRGQSSNEQFF. The CDR3 DNA reads as TGTGCCAGCAGCTCGAGGGGGCAGTCGAGCAATGAGCAGTTCTTC. The rearrangement joins TRBV9 to TRBJ2-1, with 7 bases lining up with TRBD1. CDR1 and CDR2 from the germline V gene are SGDLS and YYNGEE. V lost 4 bases to trimming and J lost 6 bases; unmatched junction nucleotides: 10. The CDR3 spans 15 residues.

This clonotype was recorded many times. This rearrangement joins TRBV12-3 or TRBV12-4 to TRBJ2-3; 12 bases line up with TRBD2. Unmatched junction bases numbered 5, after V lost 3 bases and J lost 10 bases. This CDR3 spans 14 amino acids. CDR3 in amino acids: CASSFLTSGSSQYF. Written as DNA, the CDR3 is TGTGCCAGCAGTTTCCTGACTAGCGGGAGTTCGCAGTATTTT.

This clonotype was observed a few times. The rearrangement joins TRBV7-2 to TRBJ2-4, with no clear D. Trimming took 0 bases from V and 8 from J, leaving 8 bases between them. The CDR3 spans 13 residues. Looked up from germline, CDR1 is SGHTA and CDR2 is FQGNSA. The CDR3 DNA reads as TGTGCCAGCAGCTTAGCAGGGTACGACATTCAGTACTTC. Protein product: CASSLAGYDIQYF. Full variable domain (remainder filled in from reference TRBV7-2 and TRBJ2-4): GAGVSQSPSNKVTEKGKDVELRCDPISGHTALYWYRQSLGQGLEFLIYFQGNSAPDKSGLPSDRFSAERTGGSVSTLTIQRTQQEDSAVYLCASSLAGYDIQYFGAGTRLSVL.

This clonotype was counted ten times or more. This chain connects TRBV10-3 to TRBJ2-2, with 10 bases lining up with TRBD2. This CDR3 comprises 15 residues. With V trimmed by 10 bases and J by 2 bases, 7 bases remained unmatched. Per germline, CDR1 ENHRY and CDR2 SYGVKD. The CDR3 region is CATTGLAENTGELFF. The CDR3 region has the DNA TGTGCCACCACCGGACTAGCGGAAAACACCGGGGAGCTGTTTTTT.